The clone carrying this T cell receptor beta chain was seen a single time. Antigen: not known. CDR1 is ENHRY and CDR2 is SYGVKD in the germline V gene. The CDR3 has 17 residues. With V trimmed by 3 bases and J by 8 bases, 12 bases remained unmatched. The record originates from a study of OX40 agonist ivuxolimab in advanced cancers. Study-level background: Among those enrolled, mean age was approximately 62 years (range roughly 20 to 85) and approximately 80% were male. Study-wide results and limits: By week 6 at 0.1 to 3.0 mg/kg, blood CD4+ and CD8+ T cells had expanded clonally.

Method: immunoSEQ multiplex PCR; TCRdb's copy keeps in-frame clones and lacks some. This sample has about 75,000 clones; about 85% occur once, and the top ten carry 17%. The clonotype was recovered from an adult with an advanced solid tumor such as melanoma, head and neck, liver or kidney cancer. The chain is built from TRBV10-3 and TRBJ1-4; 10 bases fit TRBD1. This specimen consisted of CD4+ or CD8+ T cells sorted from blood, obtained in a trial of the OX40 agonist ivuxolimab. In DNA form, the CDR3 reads TGTGCCATCAGTGAAGTGCGATTTGGACAGGGGGGGGAAAAACTGTTTTTT. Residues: CAISEVRFGQGGEKLFF.